This T cell receptor beta chain was recorded in a study of cytomegalovirus exposure and HLA in healthy donors. The PCR made use of 60 Vbeta and 13 Jbeta primers. This table comes from immunoSEQ multiplex PCR, and its TCRdb copy is limited to in-frame clones, with some not included. The sample contains roughly 74,000 clones, 60% to 85% of which appear only once. General study findings and limits: As a later analysis revealed, most CMV-associated TCR beta chains appeared HLA-restricted.

Regarding donors, all were healthy bone marrow donors. Donors counted as nominally healthy when sampled, yet unrecorded immune exposures were likely. The CDR3 runs to 18 residues. Trimming at V came to 0 bases and at J to 6 bases, leaving 15 bases not matched to a gene. CDR1 and CDR2 from the germline V gene are LNHNV and YYDKDF (reference sequence). Regarding this clone: Its antigen is not identified.

The TCR originated in a middle-aged man in good health and CMV-seronegative. The J gene is TRBJ2-3, the V gene TRBV15, with TRBD2 matching over 7 bases. What was sequenced was PBMCs. CDR3 DNA sequence: TGTGCCACCAGCAGAGACCTGACCTTCGGACGGGAGGTTGATACGCAGTATTTT. Residues: CATSRDLTFGREVDTQYF. Based on the CDR3 plus reference TRBV15 and TRBJ2-3, the full variable domain is DAMVIQNPRYQVTQFGKPVTLSCSQTLNHNVMYWYQQKSSQAPKLLFHYYDKDFNNEADTPDNFQSRRPNTSFCFLDIRSPGLGDTAMYLCATSRDLTFGREVDTQYFGPGTRLTVL.